This TCR beta chain originates from a study of T cell changes during pregnancy in multiple sclerosis. CDR3 length: 15 residues. The V gene's germline CDR1 is MRHNA and CDR2 SNTAGT. With 0 bases removed from V and 2 bases from J, the gap between germline ends came to 10 bases. The method was immunoSEQ multiplex PCR; TCRdb's version includes in-frame clones alone and lacks a portion of them. The sample consists of tens of thousands of clones, around 91% of them appearing once. The source material was peripheral blood, sampled in the third trimester of pregnancy. The receptor was isolated from a female donor in good health, enrolled as a control in a pregnancy study. The chain couples TRBV6-4 to TRBJ1-2, with D possibly TRBD1 on 5 matching bases. The CDR3 sequence is CASSDSGAANYGYTF. The CDR3 DNA reads TGTGCCAGCAGTGACTCTGGGGCAGCAAACTATGGCTACACCTTC.